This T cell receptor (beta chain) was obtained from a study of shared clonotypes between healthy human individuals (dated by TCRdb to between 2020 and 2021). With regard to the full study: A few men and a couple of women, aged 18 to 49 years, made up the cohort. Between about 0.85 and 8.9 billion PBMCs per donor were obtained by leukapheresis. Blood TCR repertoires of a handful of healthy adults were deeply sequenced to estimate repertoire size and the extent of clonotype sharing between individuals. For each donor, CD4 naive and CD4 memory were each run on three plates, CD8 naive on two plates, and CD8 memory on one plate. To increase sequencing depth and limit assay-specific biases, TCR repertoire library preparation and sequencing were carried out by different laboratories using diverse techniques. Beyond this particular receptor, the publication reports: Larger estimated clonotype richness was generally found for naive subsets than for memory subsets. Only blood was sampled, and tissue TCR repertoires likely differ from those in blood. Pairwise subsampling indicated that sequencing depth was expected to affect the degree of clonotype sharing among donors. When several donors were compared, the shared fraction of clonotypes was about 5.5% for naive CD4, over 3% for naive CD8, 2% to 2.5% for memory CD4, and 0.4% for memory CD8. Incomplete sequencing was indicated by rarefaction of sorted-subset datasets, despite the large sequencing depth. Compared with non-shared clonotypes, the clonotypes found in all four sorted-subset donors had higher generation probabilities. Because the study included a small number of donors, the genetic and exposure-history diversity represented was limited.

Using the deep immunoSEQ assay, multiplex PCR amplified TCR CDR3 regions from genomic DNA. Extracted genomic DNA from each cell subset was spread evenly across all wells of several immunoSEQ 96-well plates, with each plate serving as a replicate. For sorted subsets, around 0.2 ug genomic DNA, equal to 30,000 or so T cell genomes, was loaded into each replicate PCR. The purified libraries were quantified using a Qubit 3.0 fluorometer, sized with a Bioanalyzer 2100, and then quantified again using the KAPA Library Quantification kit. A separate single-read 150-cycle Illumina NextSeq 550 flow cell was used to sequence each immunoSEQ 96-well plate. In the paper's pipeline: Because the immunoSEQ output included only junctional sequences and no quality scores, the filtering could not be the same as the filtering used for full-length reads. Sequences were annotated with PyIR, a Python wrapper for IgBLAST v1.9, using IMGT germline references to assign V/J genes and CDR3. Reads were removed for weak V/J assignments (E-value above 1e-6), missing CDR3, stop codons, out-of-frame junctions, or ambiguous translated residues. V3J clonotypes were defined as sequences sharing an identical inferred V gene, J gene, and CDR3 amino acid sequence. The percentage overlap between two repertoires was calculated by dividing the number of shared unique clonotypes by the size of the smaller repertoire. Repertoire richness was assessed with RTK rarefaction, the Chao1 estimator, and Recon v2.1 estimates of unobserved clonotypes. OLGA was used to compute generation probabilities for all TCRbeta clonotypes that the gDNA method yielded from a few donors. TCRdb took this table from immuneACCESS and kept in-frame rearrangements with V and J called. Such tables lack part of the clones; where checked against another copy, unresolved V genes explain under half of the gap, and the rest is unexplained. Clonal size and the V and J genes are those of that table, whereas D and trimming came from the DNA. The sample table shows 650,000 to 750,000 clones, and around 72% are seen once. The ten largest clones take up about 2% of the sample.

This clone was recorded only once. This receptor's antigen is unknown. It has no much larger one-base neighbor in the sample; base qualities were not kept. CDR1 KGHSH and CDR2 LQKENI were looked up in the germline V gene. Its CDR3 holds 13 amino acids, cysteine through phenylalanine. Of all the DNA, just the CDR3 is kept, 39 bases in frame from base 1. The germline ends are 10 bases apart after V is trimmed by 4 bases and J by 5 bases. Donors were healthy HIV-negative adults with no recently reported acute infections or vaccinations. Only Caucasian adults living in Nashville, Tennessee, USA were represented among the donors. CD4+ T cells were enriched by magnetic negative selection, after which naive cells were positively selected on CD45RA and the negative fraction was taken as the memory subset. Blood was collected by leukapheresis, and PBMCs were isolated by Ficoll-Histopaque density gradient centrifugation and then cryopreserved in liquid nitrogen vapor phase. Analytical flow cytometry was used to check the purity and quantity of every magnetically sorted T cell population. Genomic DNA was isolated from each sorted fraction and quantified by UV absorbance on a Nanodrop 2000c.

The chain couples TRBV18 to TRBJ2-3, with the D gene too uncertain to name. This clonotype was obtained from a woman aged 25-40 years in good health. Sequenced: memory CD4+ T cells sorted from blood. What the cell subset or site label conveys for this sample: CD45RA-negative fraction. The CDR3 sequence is CASSRGRGDTQYF. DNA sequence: TGTGCCAGCTCACGCGGCCGCGGAGATACGCAGTATTTT.